These 20 T cell receptor beta chains share one sample of origin, sequenced in a study of cytomegalovirus exposure and HLA in healthy donors. Primers: 60 Vbeta forward and 13 Jbeta reverse. Sequencing used immunoSEQ multiplex PCR; TCRdb keeps in-frame clones, though not all of them. Seen here are about 140,000 clones, 75% to 80% observed once, and the top ten hold less than 2%. The sample was PBMCs. The receptors derive from a woman aged 25-40 years in good health and CMV-seronegative.

The chain uses TRBV29-1 and TRBJ1-1, with TRBD1 matching 7 bases. Germline V gene lookup returns CDR1 SQVTM and CDR2 ANQGSEA. The CDR3 runs to 13 residues. V trimming: 8 bases; J trimming: 4 bases; junction bases outside the gene matches: 10. The CDR3 DNA sequence: TGCAGCACGCAGACAGGGTTGATCACTGAAGCTTTCTTT. It specifies CSTQTGLITEAFF.

CDR3 loop: CASSISATNEKLFF. CDR3 DNA sequence: TGTGCCAGTAGTATCAGTGCAACTAATGAAAAACTGTTTTTT. The genes are TRBV19 and TRBJ1-4; no reliable D call. Germline V gene sequence: CDR1 LNHDA, CDR2 SQIVND (reference sequence). The CDR3 loop spans 14 amino acids. Between the trimmed V and J ends, which lost 3 bases and 0 bases, there was a span of 5 bases.

This chain joins TRBV5-4 and TRBJ1-1; 7 bases are shared with TRBD1. Trimming cost V 4 bases and J 5 bases; bases outside gene matches: 5. The CDR3 runs to 13 residues. Germline V gene sequence: CDR1 SGHNT, CDR2 YYREEE (reference sequence). CDR3 loop: CASSGDSWTEAFF. DNA of the CDR3: TGTGCCAGCAGCGGGGACAGCTGGACTGAAGCTTTCTTT.

V is TRBV9 and J is TRBJ2-7, with D maybe TRBD1 (6 bases). The germline V and J ends were trimmed by 5 bases and 6 bases, with 9 bases remaining between them. This CDR3 spans 11 amino acids. Per germline, CDR1 SGDLS and CDR2 YYNGEE. CDR3 protein: CASSAGVEQYF. The DNA for the CDR3 is TGTGCCAGCAGTGCAGGGGTCGAGCAGTACTTC.

The chain has TRBV7-3 and TRBJ1-2; 9 bases are a match to TRBD1. The germline V gene has CDR1 SGHTA and CDR2 FQGTGA. V was pared by 2 bases and J by 8 bases, with 9 bases of the junction left unmatched. The CDR3 sequence is 15 residues long. CDR3 amino acids: CASSLSTGGRNGYTF. CDR3 DNA: TGTGCCAGCAGCTTATCCACAGGGGGCCGTAACGGCTACACCTTC.

This chain links TRBV5-1 with TRBJ2-5, with TRBD1 matching 9 bases. J gave up 0 bases and V 3 bases, and 3 bases lay outside the gene matches. The germline V gene encodes CDR1 SGHRS and CDR2 YFSETQ. The CDR3 length is 15 residues. CDR3 protein: CASSSGQGYQETQYF. The CDR3 bases are TGCGCCAGCAGCTCCGGACAGGGGTACCAAGAGACCCAGTACTTC.

This clone was seen only a few times. The chain couples TRBV15 to TRBJ2-1, with a possible D match to TRBD2 (6 bases). CDR3 length: 14 amino acids. Germline lookup yields CDR1 LNHNV and CDR2 YYDKDF (reference sequence). The ends were cut back, 1 base at V and 8 bases at J, with 12 bases in the middle. CDR3 coding DNA: TGTGCCACCAGCAGAGCGTGGGACTTCGATGAGCAGTTCTTC. As protein: CATSRAWDFDEQFF.

The gene calls are TRBV2 and TRBJ1-2, with TRBD1 matching over 10 bases. The CDR3 extends over 14 amino acids. Germline lookup yields CDR1 SNHLY and CDR2 FYNNEI. The V segment lost 7 bases and the J segment 1 base; nucleotides outside the gene matches: 3. The CDR3 region is CASKGTGVNYGYTF. The CDR3 region has the DNA TGTGCCAGCAAGGGGACAGGGGTTAACTATGGCTACACCTTC.

This clone was counted between two and nine times. Other DNA sequences in this specimen translate into the identical CDR3. V and J are TRBV5-6 and TRBJ1-1, with a weak D call TRBD1 (5 bases). The CDR3 runs to 12 residues. CDR1 is SGHDT and CDR2 is YYEEEE in the germline V gene. V was clipped by 1 base and J by 5 bases, with 6 bases between them. The CDR3 DNA is TGTGCCAGCAGCTTGCGGGGGACTGAAGCTTTCTTT. This codes for CASSLRGTEAFF.

The V gene is TRBV6-1, the J gene TRBJ1-5; D gene ambiguous. The CDR3 runs to 14 residues. Per germline, CDR1 MNHNS and CDR2 SASEGT. Trimming shortened V by 3 bases and J by 0 bases, and 6 bases separated the two germline ends. This CDR3 reads CASSDGYSNQPQHF. The CDR3 nucleotides read TGTGCCAGCAGTGACGGTTATAGCAATCAGCCCCAGCATTTT.

The rearrangement links TRBV7-8 to TRBJ1-1; D is unclear. The V and J ends lost 0 bases and 4 bases respectively, with 12 bases between them. Germline lookup yields CDR1 SGHVS and CDR2 FQNEAQ. This CDR3 has 15 amino acids. CDR3 sequence reads: CASSLASHSSTEAFF. The CDR3 DNA sequence: TGTGCCAGCAGCTTAGCGTCGCACAGTTCCACTGAAGCTTTCTTT.

The chain carries TRBV9 and TRBJ2-2; 10 bases map to TRBD2. The CDR3 is 16 residues long. The J segment lost 6 bases and the V segment lost 0 bases, leaving 5 bases of the junction unmatched. The germline V gene has CDR1 SGDLS and CDR2 YYNGEE. The CDR3 spells CASSVGSGGNAGELFF. The CDR3 coding sequence is TGTGCCAGCAGCGTAGGTAGCGGGGGGAATGCCGGGGAGCTGTTTTTT.

This clone was recorded once. The chain uses TRBV5-1 and TRBJ2-7, with TRBD2 identical over 7 bases. The CDR3 length is 14 residues. The germline CDR1 and CDR2 sequences are SGHRS and YFSETQ. V dropped 6 bases and J dropped 4; count of bases not matched to a gene: 10. Written as DNA, the CDR3 is TGCGCCAGCACGACGGGGGGAACGGTTTACGAGCAGTACTTC. The encoded protein is CASTTGGTVYEQYF.

This clone was detected only a few times. The chain links TRBV6-5 to TRBJ1-6; 10 bases line up with TRBD1. The germline CDR1 and CDR2 sequences are MNHEY and SVGAGI. The CDR3 length is 15 residues. After removal of 4 bases from V and 6 bases from J, the junction contained 3 bases not matched to a gene. CDR3 protein: CASSWDRGSNSPLHF. The CDR3 nucleotides are TGTGCCAGCAGTTGGGACAGGGGTTCTAATTCACCCCTCCACTTT.

This chain links TRBV29-1 with TRBJ2-5; no clear D gene. With 4 bases removed from V and 5 bases from J, the gap between germline ends came to 11 bases. CDR3 length equals 12 residues. Germline loops: CDR1 SQVTM, CDR2 ANQGSEA. In DNA, the CDR3 is TGCAGCGTTGTATGGGCAAAGGAGACCCAGTACTTC. It codes for CSVVWAKETQYF.

The chain combines TRBV10-2 with TRBJ2-1; D gene ambiguous. The CDR3 is 14 amino acids. Germline V gives CDR1 WSHSY, CDR2 SAAADI. Trimming took off 4 bases at V and 8 bases at J, with 15 bases between the two ends. CDR3 residues: CASSVRSFEDEQFF. The CDR3 DNA reads TGCGCCAGCAGTGTTCGGAGTTTCGAGGATGAGCAGTTCTTC.

The genes are TRBV18 and TRBJ1-3; TRBD1 might be the D (6 bases). This CDR3 has 16 amino acids. V lost 3 bases, J lost 0 bases, and 12 bases lay in between. Germline values: CDR1 KGHSH, CDR2 LQKENI. CDR3 DNA: TGTGCCAGCTCACCCCTCCCGGACAGCTCTGGAAACACCATATATTTT. It encodes CASSPLPDSSGNTIYF.

CDR3 region: CAWSVRGEAFF. In DNA form, the CDR3 reads TGTGCCTGGAGTGTACGGGGTGAAGCTTTCTTT. V is TRBV30 and J is TRBJ1-1; D is undetermined. Germline lookup yields CDR1 GTSNPN and CDR2 SVGIG (reference sequence). The CDR3 is 11 amino acids. The germline V and J ends were trimmed by 0 bases and 7 bases, with 6 bases remaining between them.

V and J are TRBV30 and TRBJ1-3; D not resolved. The V end lost 0 bases, the J end lost 1 base, and 13 bases lay between the germline ends. From germline, CDR1 is GTSNPN and CDR2 SVGIG (reference sequence). The CDR3 runs 16 residues. The CDR3 protein is CAWSVRAGVSGNTIYF. CDR3 nucleotide sequence: TGTGCCTGGAGTGTACGCGCCGGGGTATCTGGAAACACCATATATTTT.

In nucleotides, the CDR3 is TGTGCCAGCAGTGGGTCCGGGGGGGCCTCTGCAGATACGCAGTATTTT. Amino acid sequence: CASSGSGGASADTQYF. The chain employs TRBV2 and TRBJ2-3; 8 bases are a match to TRBD2. The CDR3 is 16 amino acids. V trimming: 4 bases; J trimming: 4 bases; junction bases outside the gene matches: 10. Looked up from germline, CDR1 is SNHLY and CDR2 is FYNNEI. The entire variable domain, with the rest obtained from reference TRBV2 and TRBJ2-3, is as follows: EPEVTQTPSHQVTQMGQEVILRCVPISNHLYFYWYRQILGQKVEFLVSFYNNEISEKSEIFDDQFSVERPDGSNFTLKIRSTKLEDSAMYFCASSGSGGASADTQYFGPGTRLTVL.